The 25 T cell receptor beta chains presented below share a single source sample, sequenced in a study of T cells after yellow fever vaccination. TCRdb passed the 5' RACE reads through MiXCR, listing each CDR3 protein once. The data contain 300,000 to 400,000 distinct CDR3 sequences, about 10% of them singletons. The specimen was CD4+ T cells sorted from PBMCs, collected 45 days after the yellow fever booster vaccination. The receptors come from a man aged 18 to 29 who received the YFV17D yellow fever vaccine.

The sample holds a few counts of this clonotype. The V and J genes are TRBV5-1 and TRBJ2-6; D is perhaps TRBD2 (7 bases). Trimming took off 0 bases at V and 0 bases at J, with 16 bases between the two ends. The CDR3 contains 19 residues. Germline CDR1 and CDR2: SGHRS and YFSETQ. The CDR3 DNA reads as TGCGCCAGCAGCTTGGAGGGGGGGCGCGTCGGCTCTGGGGCCAACGTCCTGACTTTC. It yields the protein CASSLEGGRVGSGANVLTF.

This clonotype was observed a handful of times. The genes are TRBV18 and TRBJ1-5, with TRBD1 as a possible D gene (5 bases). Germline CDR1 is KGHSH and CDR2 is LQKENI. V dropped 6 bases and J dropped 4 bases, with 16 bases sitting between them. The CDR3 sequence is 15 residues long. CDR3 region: CASSPTRGVNQPQHF. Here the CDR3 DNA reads TGTGCCAGCTCTCCGACACGGGGGGTGAATCAGCCCCAGCATTTT.

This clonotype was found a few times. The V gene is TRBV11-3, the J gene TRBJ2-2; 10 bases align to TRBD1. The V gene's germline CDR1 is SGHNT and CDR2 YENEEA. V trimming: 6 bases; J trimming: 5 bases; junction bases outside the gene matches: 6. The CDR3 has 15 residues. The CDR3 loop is CASSSGQGMTGELFF. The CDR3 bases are TGTGCCAGCAGTTCGGGACAGGGGATGACCGGGGAGCTGTTTTTT.

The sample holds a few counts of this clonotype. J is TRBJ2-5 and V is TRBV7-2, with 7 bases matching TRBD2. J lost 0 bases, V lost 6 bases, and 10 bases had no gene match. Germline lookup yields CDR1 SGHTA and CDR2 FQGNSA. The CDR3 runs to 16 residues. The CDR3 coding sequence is TGTGCCAGCAGTAATACCGGGGGGATGTACCAAGAGACCCAGTACTTC. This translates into CASSNTGGMYQETQYF.

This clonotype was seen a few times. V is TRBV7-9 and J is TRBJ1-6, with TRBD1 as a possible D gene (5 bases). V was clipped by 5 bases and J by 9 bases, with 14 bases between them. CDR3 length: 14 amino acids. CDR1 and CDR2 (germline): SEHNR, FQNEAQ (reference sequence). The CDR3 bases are TGTGCCAGCAGCCCTGGGGGGAACCGTTCACCCCTCCACTTT. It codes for CASSPGGNRSPLHF.

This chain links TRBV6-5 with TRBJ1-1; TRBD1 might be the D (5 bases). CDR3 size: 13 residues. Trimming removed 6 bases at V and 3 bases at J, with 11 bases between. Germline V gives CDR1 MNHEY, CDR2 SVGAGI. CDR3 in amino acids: CASRGVFDTEAFF. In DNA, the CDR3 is TGTGCCAGCAGGGGGGTATTTGACACTGAAGCTTTCTTT.

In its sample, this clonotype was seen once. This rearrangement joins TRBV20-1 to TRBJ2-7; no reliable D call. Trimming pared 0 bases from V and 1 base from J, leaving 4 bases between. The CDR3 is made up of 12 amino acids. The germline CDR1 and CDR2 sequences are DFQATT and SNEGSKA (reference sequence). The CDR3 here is CSAREGSYEQYF. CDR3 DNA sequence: TGCAGTGCTAGAGAGGGTTCCTACGAGCAGTACTTC.

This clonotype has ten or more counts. CDR3 protein: CATRTSGGQETQYF. DNA for the CDR3: TGTGCCACCCGGACTAGCGGGGGTCAAGAGACCCAGTACTTC. The rearrangement uses TRBV15 and TRBJ2-5; TRBD2 agrees at 13 bases. With 8 bases clipped from V and 2 bases from J, the junction kept 2 bases outside the gene matches. This CDR3 comprises 14 residues. Germline CDR1 is LNHNV and CDR2 is YYDKDF (reference sequence).

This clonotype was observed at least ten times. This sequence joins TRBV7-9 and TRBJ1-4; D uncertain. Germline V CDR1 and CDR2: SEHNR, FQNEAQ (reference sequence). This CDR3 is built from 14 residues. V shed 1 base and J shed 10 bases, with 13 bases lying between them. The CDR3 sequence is CASSLDPRAIKLFF. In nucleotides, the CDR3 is TGTGCCAGCAGCTTAGATCCAAGGGCCATAAAACTGTTTTTT.

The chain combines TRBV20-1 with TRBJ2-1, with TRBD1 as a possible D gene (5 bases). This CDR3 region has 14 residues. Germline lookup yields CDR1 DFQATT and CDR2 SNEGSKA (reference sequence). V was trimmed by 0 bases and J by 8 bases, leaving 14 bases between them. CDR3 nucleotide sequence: TGCAGTGCTAGAGATTGGAAGGGGTGGGATGAGCAGTTCTTC. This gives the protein CSARDWKGWDEQFF.

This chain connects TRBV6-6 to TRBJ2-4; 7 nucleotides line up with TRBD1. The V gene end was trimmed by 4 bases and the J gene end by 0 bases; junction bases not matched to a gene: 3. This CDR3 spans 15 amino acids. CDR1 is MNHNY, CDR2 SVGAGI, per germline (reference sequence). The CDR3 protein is CASSSTGEAKNIQYF. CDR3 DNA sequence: TGTGCCAGCAGTTCAACAGGGGAAGCCAAAAACATTCAGTACTTC.

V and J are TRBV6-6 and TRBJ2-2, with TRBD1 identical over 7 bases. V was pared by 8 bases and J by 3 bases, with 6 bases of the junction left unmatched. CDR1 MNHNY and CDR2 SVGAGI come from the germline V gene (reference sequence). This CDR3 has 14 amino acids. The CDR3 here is CASSYRGDTGELFF. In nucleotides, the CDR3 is TGTGCCAGCTCGTACAGGGGAGACACCGGGGAGCTGTTTTTT.

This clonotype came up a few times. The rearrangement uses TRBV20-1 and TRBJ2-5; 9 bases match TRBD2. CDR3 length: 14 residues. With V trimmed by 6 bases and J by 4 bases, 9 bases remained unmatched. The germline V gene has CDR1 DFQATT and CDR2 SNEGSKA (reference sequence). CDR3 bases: TGCAGTGCCCGTCCGGGACTAGCTATAGAGACCCAGTACTTC. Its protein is CSARPGLAIETQYF.

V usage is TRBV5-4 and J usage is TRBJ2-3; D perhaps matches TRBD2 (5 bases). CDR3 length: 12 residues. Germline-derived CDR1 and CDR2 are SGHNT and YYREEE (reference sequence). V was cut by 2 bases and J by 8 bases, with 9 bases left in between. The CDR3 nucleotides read TGTGCCAGCAGCTTTCTTCGGGGTACGCAGTATTTT. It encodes CASSFLRGTQYF.

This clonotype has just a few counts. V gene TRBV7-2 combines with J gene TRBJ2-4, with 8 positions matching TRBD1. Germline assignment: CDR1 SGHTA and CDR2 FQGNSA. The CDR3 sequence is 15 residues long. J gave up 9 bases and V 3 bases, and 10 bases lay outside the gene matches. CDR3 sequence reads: CASSFNRGNYGIQYF. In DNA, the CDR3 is TGTGCCAGCAGCTTTAACAGGGGGAATTATGGCATTCAGTACTTC.

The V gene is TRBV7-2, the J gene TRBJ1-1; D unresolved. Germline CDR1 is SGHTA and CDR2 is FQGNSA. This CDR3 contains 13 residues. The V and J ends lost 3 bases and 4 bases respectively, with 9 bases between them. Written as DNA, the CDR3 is TGTGCCAGCAGCTTTGCTCGTAGCACTGAAGCTTTCTTT. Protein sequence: CASSFARSTEAFF.

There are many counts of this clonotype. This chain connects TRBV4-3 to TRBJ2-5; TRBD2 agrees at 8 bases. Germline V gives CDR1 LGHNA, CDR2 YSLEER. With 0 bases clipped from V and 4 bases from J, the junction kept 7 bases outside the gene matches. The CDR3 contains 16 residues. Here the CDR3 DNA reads TGCGCCAGCAGCCAAGATCCAATGGCGGGGGGAGAGACCCAGTACTTC. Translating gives CASSQDPMAGGETQYF.

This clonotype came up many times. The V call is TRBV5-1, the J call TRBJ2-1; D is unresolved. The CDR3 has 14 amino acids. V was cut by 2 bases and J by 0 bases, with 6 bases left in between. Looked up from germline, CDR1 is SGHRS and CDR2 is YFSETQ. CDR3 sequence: CASSLGISYNEQFF. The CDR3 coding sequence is TGCGCCAGCAGCTTAGGGATCTCCTACAATGAGCAGTTCTTC. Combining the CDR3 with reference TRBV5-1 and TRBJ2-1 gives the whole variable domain KAGVTQTPRYLIKTRGQQVTLSCSPISGHRSVSWYQQTPGQGLQFLFEYFSETQRNKGNFPGRFSGRQFSNSRSEMNVSTLELGDSALYLCASSLGISYNEQFFGPGTRLTVL.

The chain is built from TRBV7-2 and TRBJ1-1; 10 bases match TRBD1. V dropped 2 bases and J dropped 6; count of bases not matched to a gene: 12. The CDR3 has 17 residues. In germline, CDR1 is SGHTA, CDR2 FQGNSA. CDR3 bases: TGTGCCAGCAGCTTACGTCCCGGGACAGGGGCTGCGGCTGAAGCTTTCTTT. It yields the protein CASSLRPGTGAAAEAFF.

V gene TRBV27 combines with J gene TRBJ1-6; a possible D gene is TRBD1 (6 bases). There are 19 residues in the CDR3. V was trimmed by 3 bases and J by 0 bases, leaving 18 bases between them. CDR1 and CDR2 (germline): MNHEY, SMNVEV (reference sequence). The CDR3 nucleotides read TGTGCCAGCAGTTTTGCTGAGATGGGACAAAGCTCCTATAATTCACCCCTCCACTTT. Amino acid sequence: CASSFAEMGQSSYNSPLHF.

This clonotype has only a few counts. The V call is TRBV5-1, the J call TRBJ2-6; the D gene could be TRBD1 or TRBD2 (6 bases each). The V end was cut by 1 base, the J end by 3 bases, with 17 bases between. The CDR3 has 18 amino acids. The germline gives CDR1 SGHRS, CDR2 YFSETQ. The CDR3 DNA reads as TGCGCCAGCAGCTTGCCTTCGGGGGCGACTCGTGGGGCCAACGTCCTGACTTTC. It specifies CASSLPSGATRGANVLTF.

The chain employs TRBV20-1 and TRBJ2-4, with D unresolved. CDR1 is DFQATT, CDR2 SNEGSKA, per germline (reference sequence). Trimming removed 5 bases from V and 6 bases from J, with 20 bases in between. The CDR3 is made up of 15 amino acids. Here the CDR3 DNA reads TGCAGTGCTCCCTCTCCCCGTGATGGGCCAAACATTCAGTACTTC. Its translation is CSAPSPRDGPNIQYF.

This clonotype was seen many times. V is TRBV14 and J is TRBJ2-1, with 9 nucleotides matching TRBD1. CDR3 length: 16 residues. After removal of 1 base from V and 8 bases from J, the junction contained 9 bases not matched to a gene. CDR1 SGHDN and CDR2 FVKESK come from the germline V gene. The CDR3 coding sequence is TGTGCCAGCAGCCAAGTCCCGGGACAGGGTATCTATGAGCAGTTCTTC. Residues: CASSQVPGQGIYEQFF.

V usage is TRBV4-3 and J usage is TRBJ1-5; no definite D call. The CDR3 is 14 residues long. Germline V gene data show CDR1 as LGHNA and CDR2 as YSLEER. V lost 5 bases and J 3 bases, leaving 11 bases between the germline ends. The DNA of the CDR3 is TGCGCCAGCAGCGGGCACCTTGACAATCAGCCCCAGCATTTT. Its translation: CASSGHLDNQPQHF.

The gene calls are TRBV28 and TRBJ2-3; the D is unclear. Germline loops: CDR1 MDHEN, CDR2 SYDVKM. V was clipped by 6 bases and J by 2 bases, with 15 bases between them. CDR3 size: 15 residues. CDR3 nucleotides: TGTGCCAGCAGACCCCAGAGAAGTGACACAGATACGCAGTATTTT. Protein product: CASRPQRSDTDTQYF.